These T cell receptor beta chains were read from a single sample in a study of blood T cell repertoires in COVID-19. Sequencing was performed with immunoSEQ multiplex PCR; in TCRdb, only in-frame clones are kept and a portion is missing. The repertoire holds roughly 150,000 clones, with 75% to 90% as singletons. The sample was peripheral blood. The receptors derive from a woman in her thirties or forties with acute or convalescent COVID-19. Both conserved end residues are part of each CDR3. The D gene is left open where the match is weak. Expanded clones are given a class, and other clones once, few, many or no size at all.

D gene	J gene	V gene	clone size	CDR3 DNA	CDR3 protein
TRBD1	TRBJ1-4	TRBV6-5	NA	TGTGCCAGCAGTCTAGGGACAGGGAGAGAAAAACTGTTTTTT	CASSLGTGREKLFF
NA	TRBJ2-2	TRBV29-1	NA	TGCAGCTTTAGACAATCGAACACCGGGGAGCTGTTTTTT	CSFRQSNTGELFF
NA	TRBJ2-7	TRBV6-1	few	TGTGCCAGCAGTGATAGCTACGAGCAGTACTTC	CASSDSYEQYF
NA	TRBJ2-7	TRBV12-2	NA	TGTGCAAGTCGCCCGCAGGGACAGGGACCCGTCTACGAGCAGTACTTC	CASRPQGQGPVYEQYF
TRBD1	TRBJ2-1	TRBV4-2	NA	TGTGCCAGCAGTTCCCTTTCCGGGACAGGGAGGAATGAGCAGTTCTTC	CASSSLSGTGRNEQFF
TRBD2	TRBJ2-1	TRBV2	NA	TGTGCCAGCAGTGTTTTAGCGGGAGGTTCGAATGAGCAGTTCTTC	CASSVLAGGSNEQFF
NA	TRBJ2-7	TRBV6-2/TRBV6-3	once	TGTGCCAGCAGTTACCCAACCGGCGAGCAGTACTTC	CASSYPTGEQYF
TRBD2	TRBJ2-7	TRBV24-1	NA	TGTGCCACCAGTGATCCCGTTAGCGGGAGTTACGAGCAGTACTTC	CATSDPVSGSYEQYF
TRBD2	TRBJ2-7	TRBV2	NA	TGTGCCAGCAGAACTAGCGGGGGGGCCTACGAGCAGTACTTC	CASRTSGGAYEQYF
NA	TRBJ1-1	TRBV7-9	NA	TGTGCCAGCAGCTCACGGGACACCCACACTGAAGCTTTCTTT	CASSSRDTHTEAFF
TRBD1	TRBJ1-1	TRBV6-5	once	TGTGCCATCACGGGACAGGGGGACACTGAAGCTTTCTTT	CAITGQGDTEAFF
NA	TRBJ2-7	TRBV9	once	TGTGCCAGCAGCCCCTCGTCCGTGGCCCACGAGCAGTACTTC	CASSPSSVAHEQYF
NA	TRBJ2-1	TRBV27	NA	TGTGCCAGCAAAACCCCCTCCGCGGGGATGAGGCAGTTCTTC	CASKTPSAGMRQFF
NA	TRBJ1-1	TRBV9	NA	TGTGCCAGTTCACCCGGGGGACGCACTGAAGCTTTCTTT	CASSPGGRTEAFF
TRBD2	TRBJ2-5	TRBV24-1	NA	TGTGCCACTTCTAGCGGGGGAGTGGAGGAGACCCAGTACTTC	CATSSGGVEETQYF
TRBD2	TRBJ2-2	TRBV2	NA	TGTGCCAGCAGTGGGACTAGCGGGAACACCGGGGAGCTGTTTTTT	CASSGTSGNTGELFF
NA	TRBJ2-7	TRBV5-4	NA	TGTGCCAGCAGCTTGGCTGCAGGGTCCTACGAGCAGTACTTC	CASSLAAGSYEQYF
TRBD2	TRBJ2-2	TRBV5-6	NA	TGTGCCAGCAGCTCCCTAGCGGGGGGTTTCACCGGGGAGCTGTTTTTT	CASSSLAGGFTGELFF
NA	TRBJ2-7	TRBV29-1	NA	TGCAGCGTTGAAGGTGGCGGGGGCAGCTCCTACGAGCAGTACTTC	CSVEGGGGSSYEQYF
TRBD2	TRBJ2-3	TRBV6-4	NA	TGTGCCAGCAGGGCCGTAGCGGGGGGCCTCACAGATACGCAGTATTTT	CASRAVAGGLTDTQYF
NA	TRBJ2-1	TRBV6-1	NA	TGTGCCAGCAGTGACAGAAGCTCCTACAATGAGCAGTTCTTC	CASSDRSSYNEQFF
NA	TRBJ2-1	TRBV6-5	NA	TGTGCCAGCAGTTACTCCTCGGGAATGTACAATGAGCAGTTCTTC	CASSYSSGMYNEQFF
NA	TRBJ1-2	TRBV30	NA	TGTGCCTGGAGTGTATCACTACGGGTCGGCGGCTACACCTTC	CAWSVSLRVGGYTF